One and the same sample provided the 31 T cell receptor beta chains below, sequenced in a study of breast tumors, draining lymph nodes, adjacent tissues. Using its own MiXCR run on the multiplex PCR reads, TCRdb lists one record per CDR3 protein. This sample carries about 140,000 distinct CDR3 sequences, approximately 29% of them seen once, and the ten largest clones take about 2.5%. Samples came from axillary lymph nodes draining the breast cancer. Specimen: axillary lymph node tissue. The origin of the receptors is a female donor with breast cancer. Some clones in this sample may be carry-over from other donors' samples.

This clonotype was seen ten or more times. This chain joins TRBV7-9 and TRBJ2-6; TRBD1 agrees at 8 bases. The CDR3 sequence is 14 residues long. The germline V gene has CDR1 SEHNR and CDR2 FQNEAQ (reference sequence). V was pared by 5 bases and J by 11 bases, with 8 bases of the junction left unmatched. As DNA, the CDR3 is TGTGCCAGCAGCACCAAGGACAGGGTGTACGTCCTGACTTTC. Protein: CASSTKDRVYVLTF. Drawing the rest from reference TRBV7-9 and TRBJ2-6, the complete variable domain is DTGVSQNPRHKITKRGQNVTFRCDPISEHNRLYWYRQTLGQGPEFLTYFQNEAQLEKSRLLSDRFSAERPKGSFSTLEIQRTEQGDSAMYLCASSTKDRVYVLTFGAGSRLTVL.

In this sample, this clonotype turned up many times. The chain joins TRBV19 to TRBJ1-5, with a tentative D call TRBD1 (5 bases). Trimming cost V 7 bases and J 2 bases, with 18 bases left between them. CDR1 and CDR2 (germline): LNHDA, SQIVND (reference sequence). This CDR3 is built from 16 residues. CDR3 bases: TGTGCCAGTACCCCCCTAGGGGTTTCTGGCAATCAGCCCCAGCATTTT. Protein sequence: CASTPLGVSGNQPQHF.

The table lists this clonotype with many counts. The rearrangement uses TRBV24-1 and TRBJ2-3; D gene ambiguous. Per germline, CDR1 KGHDR and CDR2 SFDVKD. This CDR3 region has 12 residues. V was pared by 3 bases and J by 3 bases, with 3 bases between. CDR3 in amino acids: CATSDQTDTQYF. CDR3 nucleotide sequence: TGTGCCACCAGTGATCAAACAGATACGCAGTATTTT.

This clonotype was picked up many times. The chain is built from TRBV4-3 and TRBJ2-1; 14 bases fit TRBD2. CDR3 size: 16 residues. The V and J ends lost 3 bases and 9 bases, in that order; junction bases with no gene match: 7. Germline V lookup: CDR1 LGHNA, CDR2 YSLEER. This CDR3 reads CASSQGLAGATIEQFF. For the CDR3, the DNA is TGCGCCAGCAGCCAGGGACTAGCGGGAGCTACTATTGAGCAGTTCTTC.

The gene calls are TRBV7-9 and TRBJ1-5; D ambiguous. Per the germline V gene, CDR1 is SEHNR and CDR2 is FQNEAQ (reference sequence). With 1 base removed from V and 13 bases from J, the gap between germline ends came to 23 bases. CDR3 length: 16 amino acids. As DNA, the CDR3 is TGTGCCAGCAGCTTAGAGTTTATCGGAGGCCGAGCCAGACAGCATTTT. Its translation: CASSLEFIGGRARQHF.

This clonotype was seen at least ten times. V usage is TRBV18 and J usage is TRBJ1-6; TRBD1 is a possible D gene (6 bases). Trimming cost V 5 bases and J 8 bases, with 16 bases left between them. Germline assignment: CDR1 KGHSH and CDR2 LQKENI. The CDR3 extends over 15 amino acids. Here the CDR3 DNA reads TGTGCCAGCTCAGAACAGGGTGGGCAAGATTCACCCCTCCACTTT. Amino acid sequence: CASSEQGGQDSPLHF.

The rearrangement joins TRBV9 to TRBJ1-1, with 11 bases lining up with TRBD1. After removal of 7 bases from V and 5 bases from J, the junction contained 16 bases not matched to a gene. CDR3 length: 17 amino acids. Germline V lookup: CDR1 SGDLS, CDR2 YYNGEE. The CDR3 region is CASGHSQDRGLGTEAFF. The CDR3 DNA reads TGTGCCAGCGGACACTCGCAGGACAGGGGGCTCGGTACTGAAGCTTTCTTT.

This clonotype showed up many times. This chain joins TRBV7-9 and TRBJ2-5, with D perhaps matching TRBD1 or TRBD2 (6 bases each). CDR3 length: 15 residues. V lost 1 base and J 4 bases, leaving 13 bases between the germline ends. Germline-derived CDR1 and CDR2 are SEHNR and FQNEAQ (reference sequence). CDR3 loop: CASSLVLGGRETQYF. CDR3 bases: TGTGCCAGCAGCTTAGTCCTGGGGGGCCGAGAGACCCAGTACTTC.

With regard to this clonotype: One end of the junction varies from germline; a read error may be responsible. The V call is TRBV20-1, the J call TRBJ1-4, with D possibly matching TRBD1 (5 bases). Germline CDR1 reads DFQATT; CDR2 reads SNEGSKA (reference sequence). The CDR3 loop spans 12 amino acids. The CDR3 loop is CSAREGVGKPFF. Written as DNA, the CDR3 is TGCAGTGCTAGAGAAGGGGTGGGAAAACCGTTTTTT.

This clonotype appeared a few times. This may be a read error: a much more frequent sequence differs by one nucleotide. This rearrangement joins TRBV11-3 to TRBJ2-7, with D possibly being TRBD2 (6 bases). From germline, CDR1 is SGHNT and CDR2 YENEEA. The CDR3 length is 12 residues. V was clipped by 4 bases and J by 9 bases, with 13 bases between them. The CDR3 spells CASSSEGGAQYF. CDR3 DNA sequence: TGTGCCAGCAGCTCTGAGGGAGGCGCGCAGTACTTC.

This clonotype was seen many times. The chain uses TRBV6-6 and TRBJ2-2; D is perhaps TRBD1 (6 bases). The CDR3 loop spans 17 amino acids. Germline CDR1 MNHNY, CDR2 SVGAGI (reference sequence). The V and J ends lost 3 bases and 1 base respectively, with 15 bases between them. The chain's CDR3 is CASSYGGNRENTGELFF. CDR3 DNA: TGTGCCAGCAGTTATGGGGGAAACAGGGAGAACACCGGGGAGCTGTTTTTT.

This clonotype was observed a few times. A much more abundant neighbour one base away suggests this may be a read error. This chain connects TRBV19 to TRBJ2-1; a weak D match, TRBD1 (6 bases). This CDR3 is 14 amino acids long. Germline V lookup: CDR1 LNHDA, CDR2 SQIVND (reference sequence). CDR3 protein: CASSRGHTYNGQFF. The CDR3 DNA reads TGTGCCAGTAGTAGGGGACACACGTACAATGGGCAGTTCTTC.

Ten or more counts support this clonotype. The chain uses TRBV20-1 and TRBJ2-1; D might be TRBD2 (5 bases). Germline V lookup: CDR1 DFQATT, CDR2 SNEGSKA (reference sequence). This CDR3 has 14 amino acids. Trimming left V 3 bases short and J 0 bases short, with 9 bases between. The CDR3, as DNA: TGCAGTGCTAGCGGGGTGAGCTCCTACAATGAGCAGTTCTTC. Translation gives CSASGVSSYNEQFF.

Notes on this clonotype: One end of the junction does not line up with germline, which may come from a read error. CDR3 in amino acids: CANGATLDRGNQPQHF. In DNA form, the CDR3 reads TGTGCTAATGGTGCCACCCTTGACAGGGGGAATCAGCCCCAGCATTTT. This chain links TRBV12-5 with TRBJ1-5; TRBD1 aligns across 9 bases. The germline gives CDR1 LGHNT, CDR2 FRNRAP. The CDR3 extends over 16 amino acids.

This clonotype appeared many times. The chain has TRBV7-9 and TRBJ1-3; a possible D gene is TRBD1 (5 bases). This CDR3 spans 15 amino acids. V shed 5 bases and J shed 4 bases, with 15 bases lying between them. Germline V gene sequence: CDR1 SEHNR, CDR2 FQNEAQ (reference sequence). The CDR3 loop is CASSARGVAGNTIYF. In nucleotides, the CDR3 is TGTGCCAGCAGCGCCCGGGGGGTAGCGGGAAACACCATATATTTT. Full variable domain (remainder filled in from reference TRBV7-9 and TRBJ1-3): DTGVSQNPRHKITKRGQNVTFRCDPISEHNRLYWYRQTLGQGPEFLTYFQNEAQLEKSRLLSDRFSAERPKGSFSTLEIQRTEQGDSAMYLCASSARGVAGNTIYFGEGSWLTVV.

The table lists this clonotype with many counts. The J gene is TRBJ2-7, the V gene TRBV3-1; D unresolved. The CDR3 is 13 residues long. In germline, CDR1 is LGHDT, CDR2 YNNKEL (reference sequence). The V end was cut by 1 base, the J end by 5 bases, with 9 bases between. The CDR3 sequence: CASSQGTAHEQYF. CDR3 DNA: TGTGCCAGCAGCCAAGGCACGGCCCACGAGCAGTACTTC.

Concerning this clonotype: Compared with germline, one end of the junction differs, possibly owing to a read error. The chain combines TRBV10-3 with TRBJ2-3; D possibly corresponds to TRBD2 (6 bases). This CDR3 comprises 15 residues. The germline CDR1 and CDR2 sequences are ENHRY and SYGVKD. The CDR3 DNA sequence: TGTACCATCGGTGAGTATGGCGGGGACACAGATACGCAGTATTTT. It codes for CTIGEYGGDTDTQYF.

This clonotype was seen many times. The chain links TRBV20-1 to TRBJ1-5, with D perhaps TRBD1 (6 bases). The CDR3 runs 12 residues. The germline CDR1 and CDR2 sequences are DFQATT and SNEGSKA (reference sequence). V lost 5 bases and J lost 8, with 13 bases in between. CDR3 sequence reads: CSAGRDIEPQHF. CDR3 coding DNA: TGCAGTGCTGGGCGGGACATAGAGCCCCAGCATTTT.

A single count supports this clonotype. This rearrangement joins TRBV7-3 to TRBJ1-6, with a tentative D call TRBD1 (5 bases). The CDR3 loop spans 16 amino acids. Per germline, CDR1 SGHTA and CDR2 FQGTGA. The ends were cut back, 2 bases at V and 1 base at J, with 9 bases in the middle. CDR3 region: CASSLQGSSYNSPLHF. DNA of the CDR3: TGTGCCAGCAGCTTACAGGGATCGTCCTATAATTCACCCCTCCACTTT.

The chain combines TRBV12-3 or TRBV12-4 with TRBJ1-3; D unresolved. Trimming shortened V by 10 bases and J by 4 bases, and 17 bases separated the two germline ends. The CDR3 sequence is 14 residues long. Here the CDR3 reads CATSGLITGNTIYF. Here the CDR3 DNA reads TGTGCCACCTCTGGACTGATTACAGGAAACACCATATATTTT.

V gene TRBV12-3 or TRBV12-4 combines with J gene TRBJ1-2, with D tentatively TRBD1 (5 bases). Trimming removed 8 bases at V and 8 bases at J, with 18 bases between. This CDR3 is 13 amino acids long. The CDR3 spells CASEWRGVQGYTF. The CDR3, as DNA: TGTGCCAGCGAGTGGCGGGGGGTACAGGGCTACACCTTC.

This clonotype was detected ten times or more. The V and J genes are TRBV6-5 and TRBJ2-5; no clear D gene. The germline gives CDR1 MNHEY, CDR2 SVGAGI. V dropped 2 bases and J dropped 5 bases, with 3 bases sitting between them. There are 11 residues in the CDR3. CDR3: CASSYLETQYF. The CDR3 DNA sequence: TGTGCCAGCAGTTACCTGGAGACCCAGTACTTC.

This clonotype has at least ten counts. The gene calls are TRBV6-1 and TRBJ2-1; weak D call: TRBD1 (6 bases). Germline CDR1 reads MNHNS; CDR2 reads SASEGT. This CDR3 region has 14 residues. The ends were cut back, 4 bases at V and 8 bases at J, with 15 bases in the middle. CDR3 in amino acids: CASSAYRVRDEQFF. The CDR3 DNA sequence: TGTGCCAGCAGTGCGTACAGGGTCAGGGATGAGCAGTTCTTC.

With respect to this clonotype: The conserved final phenylalanine or tryptophan is absent from the CDR3, which likely points to a read error. The rearrangement joins TRBV7-8 to TRBJ2-1; 7 bases are a match to TRBD2. This CDR3 contains 14 residues. CDR1 is SGHVS, CDR2 FQNEAQ, per germline. The CDR3 DNA is TGTGCCTGCAGCGGGGCAGGACCGAGGAATGAGCAGTTCCTC. Protein product: CACSGAGPRNEQFL.

In its sample, this clonotype was seen a few times. A much larger clone sits a single nucleotide away, making a read error possible. CDR3 bases: TGTGCCAGTAGTATAGGGGGACAGGGGTCCTACGAGCAGTGCTTC. This sequence encodes CASSIGGQGSYEQCF. This rearrangement joins TRBV19 to TRBJ2-7; the match to TRBD1 covers 10 bases. Per germline, CDR1 LNHDA and CDR2 SQIVND (reference sequence). This CDR3 has 15 residues.

This clonotype appeared many times. The rearrangement links TRBV5-1 to TRBJ2-1; TRBD2 might be the D (6 bases). Germline CDR1 reads SGHRS; CDR2 reads YFSETQ. This CDR3 comprises 16 residues. Trimming removed 1 base from V and 6 bases from J, with 17 bases in between. Here the CDR3 DNA reads TGCGCCAGCAGCTTGATGGGAGGTCTGCTGCCCAATGAGCAGTTCTTC. Protein: CASSLMGGLLPNEQFF.

This clonotype has ten or more counts. The chain has TRBV19 and TRBJ1-6; tentative D call: TRBD1 (5 bases). Germline values: CDR1 LNHDA, CDR2 SQIVND (reference sequence). The CDR3 is 16 amino acids. V was trimmed by 3 bases and J by 2 bases, leaving 11 bases between them. The CDR3 DNA is TGTGCCAGTAGTATCTCTTCGACAGCCTATAATTCACCCCTCCACTTT. This sequence encodes CASSISSTAYNSPLHF.

V is TRBV5-1 and J is TRBJ2-1; the D is unclear. Trimming pared 0 bases from V and 1 base from J, leaving 2 bases between. The CDR3 is made up of 13 amino acids. Germline assignment: CDR1 SGHRS and CDR2 YFSETQ. DNA for the CDR3: TGCGCCAGCAGCTTGGTGTCCTACAATGAGCAGTTCTTC. Translated, it gives CASSLVSYNEQFF.

This clonotype was counted a few times. This chain joins TRBV18 and TRBJ1-1; the D is unclear. The CDR3 totals 13 residues. The germline CDR1 and CDR2 sequences are KGHSH and LQKENI. V was clipped by 0 bases and J by 7 bases, with 9 bases between them. The CDR3 loop is CASSPPTVLEAFF. The CDR3, as DNA: TGTGCCAGCTCACCACCGACTGTACTTGAAGCTTTCTTT.

This rearrangement joins TRBV4-1 to TRBJ1-6, with D tentatively TRBD1 (5 bases). The CDR3 is 18 amino acids. V was cut by 11 bases and J by 9 bases, with 32 bases left in between. From germline, CDR1 is MGHRA and CDR2 YSYEKL. CDR3 bases: TGCGCCGACAGCCAAGATACTCGAGGGATCGGTGTTTTTTCACCCCTCCACTTT. Translation gives CADSQDTRGIGVFSPLHF.

In the case of this clonotype: A much larger clonotype is one base distant, so this may be a read error. The rearrangement uses TRBV7-8 and TRBJ2-1; 9 bases are shared with TRBD2. The germline V gene encodes CDR1 SGHVS and CDR2 FQNEAQ. Trimming took 2 bases from V and 7 from J; bases not matched to a gene: 9. The CDR3 is 16 residues long. CDR3 residues: CASSLTETSGVNEQFF. CDR3 sequence (DNA): TGTGCCAGCAGCTTAACCGAGACTAGCGGAGTAAATGAGCAGTTCTTC.